This T cell receptor beta chain was obtained from a study of OX40 agonist ivuxolimab in advanced cancers. The CDR3 runs 15 residues. Germline CDR1 and CDR2: MNHEY and SVGAGI. V was pared by 4 bases and J by 7 bases, with 9 bases of the junction left unmatched. TCRdb's table, derived via immunoSEQ multiplex PCR, lists solely in-frame clones and lacks some. The table records 65,000 to 75,000 clones, approximately 90% of them present only once. The J gene is TRBJ2-3, the V gene TRBV6-5; 9 positions match TRBD1. The origin of this receptor is an adult with an advanced solid tumor such as melanoma, head and neck, liver or kidney cancer. The specimen comprised CD4+ or CD8+ T cells sorted from blood, sampled in a trial of the OX40 agonist ivuxolimab. The CDR3 DNA sequence: TGTGCCAGCAGTTCCCCGGGACAGGGTATAAATACGCAGTATTTT. It translates to CASSSPGQGINTQYF.